This entry describes one TCR beta chain. Its target antigen remains unknown. Per-base qualities were not stored, and no clone one base away is much larger. Receptor libraries were prepared by the immunoSEQ multiplex PCR assay. A mixture of 60 forward primers for TCR Vbeta segments and 13 reverse primers for TCR Jbeta segments was used in the multiplex PCR. A multiplex PCR assay on genomic DNA amplified the CDR3 region of rearranged TCR beta genes. The Illumina HiSeq System was used to sequence the amplified TCR beta libraries as 87-base-pair reads. The source study handled its data this way. A later analysis counted about 76 million unique TCR beta chains across the 666 repertoires, and some 11 million of these chains were shared by at least two donors. To remove PCR and sequencing errors, raw reads were error-corrected and collapsed into unique sequences using a nearest-neighbor algorithm that merged closely related sequences. V, D and J gene segments were assigned by aligning CDR3 sequences to IMGT reference sequences. For a sequence to be retained, a match of at least six nucleotides was required to both a V gene segment and a J gene segment. A rearrangement counted as productive if the CDR3 had no stop codons and remained in frame with V and J, and every other rearrangement counted as non-productive. CDR3 was defined according to IMGT convention as the region running from the second conserved V-encoded cysteine to the conserved J-encoded phenylalanine. In an earlier analysis of 587 of the donors, sequences lacking an unambiguous match to a single V gene segment were excluded. In an earlier analysis of about 590 of the donors, a V segment was called functional when productive rearrangements were above 56.7%, and segregating when the standard deviation between donors exceeded 5%. A statistical classification framework was built to diagnose cytomegalovirus status from the catalog of TCR beta chain sequences. A later analysis assigned V and J genes by comparing TCR nucleotide sequences with IMGT/GENE-DB human TR gene sequences. The TCRdist pipeline was used in a later analysis to assign CDR3 sequences and most-parsimonious VDJ recombination scenarios. In a later analysis, each TCR beta chain was defined by its CDR3 amino acid sequence together with its V-gene family, and reads lacking a unique V-gene family were excluded. In a later analysis, around 650 highly shared, low-generation-probability nucleotide sequences were removed to address suspected cross-contamination and a sequencing artifact. For each public chain, a later analysis derived a clonal expansion index from normalized ranks of inferred template counts within each repertoire. Generation probabilities in a later analysis came from a VDJ recombination model fitted to out-of-frame rearrangements, and those results were checked against IGoR. Hypergeometric tests were used in a later analysis to score TCR-TCR, TCR-HLA and TCR-CMV co-occurrence, with a repertoire-size bias correction applied to the TCR pairs. A later analysis estimated false discovery rates by permuting HLA or CMV assignments 20 times. In a later analysis, co-occurring TCRs were grouped using DBSCAN, and TCRdist sequence similarity was added for clustering within HLA-allele-positive subsets. Repertoires with fewer than 30,000 or more than 120,000 public chains, plus five repertoires with anomalous nucleotide sharing, were excluded from co-occurrence clustering. TCRdb limited this immuneACCESS table to in-frame rearrangements with V and J called. A share of clones is missing; checked studies link under half to unresolved V genes, and the rest is unexplained. The V and J calls and clone size come from that table; D and trimming were worked out from the DNA. In this sample the table shows roughly 160,000 clones, about 88% of which occur a single time. The ten largest clones represent over 2.5% of the sample.

This specimen comes from a study of cytomegalovirus exposure and HLA in healthy donors (dated by TCRdb to about 2017). Turning to the overall study: According to an earlier analysis of 587 of the donors, about 179 million T cells yielded 90 million to 130 million unique TCR beta sequences and about 300 Gb of sequence data. Roughly 300 gigabases of sequencing data and approximately 85 million unique TCR sequences were included in an early release covering 550 to 800 HLA-typed donors. Among the approximately 430 genotyped donors, about 85% belonged to the genetic ancestry cluster associated with self-reported Caucasian donors. The study aimed to test whether cataloging public T cell receptors could reveal signatures of past pathogen exposure. The study used immunosequencing to profile the T cell repertoires of approximately 690 subjects and linked those repertoires to cytomegalovirus serostatus. Besides the first cohort of some 670 subjects, a separate validation cohort made up of roughly 120 different subjects was used. To predict cytomegalovirus infection status, the study combined high-throughput TCR immunosequencing, statistical association of individual TCRs with disease status, and machine learning. In a later analysis, previously published TCR beta repertoires from more than 500 donors were re-analyzed and high-resolution HLA genotyping was added so that TCR occurrence patterns could be studied. The later analysis used no new phenotypic data to find candidate immune exposures, relying instead on TCR beta sequences and their occurrence across donors. To decide whether each TCR beta V gene segment behaved as functional or pseudogenic, an earlier analysis of fewer than 750 of the donors relied on high-throughput TCR beta sequencing. Donor age, sex, ethnicity and CMV serostatus were compiled together with the repertoire data. In a later genetic analysis, genome-wide SNP genotypes for about 65% of the 666 donors were used, and that subset was treated as a discovery cohort. All discovery cohort repertoires had been generated using a single sequencing platform. HLA typing included class I and class II loci at four-digit resolution. The number of typed donors differed by locus: about 620-640 for A, B, C, DRB1 and DQB1; 500 to 550 for DQA1; some 590 for DPA1; and some 450 for DPB1. Roughly five DR-DQ haplotypes were handled as single units for association and clustering because linkage in the cohort was strong. On average, around 200,000 unique TCR beta nucleotide sequences were sequenced per donor among 300 to 500 genotyped donors of the cohort, with roughly 18% of those sequences being non-productive.

The CDR3 starts with the cysteine, ends with the phenylalanine, and has 14 residues. Just the 42-base CDR3 DNA is kept, in frame starting at base 1. V and J lose 6 bases and 5 bases, and a span of 15 bases separates them. The germline V gene (reference sequence) sets CDR1 to MNHEY and CDR2 to SMNVEV. The cohort comprised some 700 healthy bone marrow donors. At the time of sampling, all cohort members were nominally healthy, though unrecorded immune exposures were likely present. The donor was CMV seropositive and belonged to the group of 250 to 350 seropositive cohort members. A peripheral blood sample was collected from each donor, and TCR beta sequencing was performed on peripheral blood mononuclear cells. Genomic DNA was extracted from the blood cell samples with the Qiagen DNeasy Blood Extraction Kit. What the study reported, not specific to this receptor: In the study, some 180 TCR beta chains were listed as associated with cytomegalovirus. A cluster of highly shared sequence variants was judged likely to represent a technical artifact of the sequencing pipeline. The 87-base-pair reads could not distinguish some IMGT-functional V segments, including TRBV6-2 and TRBV6-3, so those segments were excluded. Assigning TCR associations to individual alleles was difficult when HLA alleles, especially DR and DQ, strongly co-occurred. The cohort was sequenced for TCR beta chains only, and without alpha or paired-chain data the features that could be detected were limited. In a later analysis, most CMV-associated TCR beta chains were found to appear HLA-restricted, with HLA associations seemingly driven largely by CMV exposure. In a later analysis, HLA-associated TCR beta chains showed more clonal expansion and lower generation probabilities than non-associated chains that were equally common. Across donors, most TCR sequences were observed very rarely, whereas some public TCRs were present in many individuals. V-gene and J-gene trimming of TCR beta chains was associated with a missense DCLRE1C variant in a later genetic analysis, and the association was replicated in an independent cohort. According to a later analysis, parvovirus B19, influenza, CMV and Epstein-Barr virus appeared linked to several top co-occurrence clusters. In a later genetic analysis, fewer N-insertions in productive TCRs were reported among donors in an Asian-associated ancestry cluster than the 666-donor mean. Linkage disequilibrium might explain the correlated functional status among segregating V segments, but an unknown experimental factor could not be ruled out. Specific HLA alleles were associated with roughly 16,000 TCR beta sequences at a false discovery rate of 0.05 in a later analysis. The classifier was reported to diagnose cytomegalovirus status with high specificity and sensitivity in both the original and validation cohorts. In vitro tests confirmed that a few of the cytomegalovirus-associated TCR beta chains recognize cytomegalovirus antigens. Because counts were too low, approximately 15 rarely observed V segments, including chromosome 9 orphons, were excluded from the earlier analysis of some 590 of the donors. A further reported finding was that TCR beta sequences accurately predicted the HLA-A and HLA-B alleles for most subjects in the first cohort. Immune exposure information for the cohort was limited to CMV serostatus. Broadly in line with IMGT annotations, most TCR beta V segments showed up in productive rearrangements about 87% or about 30% of the time in an earlier analysis of roughly 590 of the donors. According to the authors, the approach could potentially be generalized to other disease states and immunological phenotypes. A later analysis found that TCR association rates varied across HLA loci, with DRB1 alleles showing the most associated TCRs and HLA-C alleles the fewest. Presence/absence analyses assumed roughly uniform sequencing depth across donors, an assumption that may not hold. Because HLA typing was missing for some donors at each locus, association tests included only the typed subset.

Recombination joined TRBV27 with TRBJ2-3; TRBD2 is a weak D gene call, 6 bases matching. Source material: PBMCs. This receptor was identified in a man aged 25-45 years in good health and CMV-seropositive. The sequenced DNA: TGTGCCAGCAGCTCCTTGGGGGGACGAGATACGCAGTATTTT. Its protein product is CASSSLGGRDTQYF.